Each of the 9 T cell receptor beta chains below was sequenced from the same sample in a study of cytomegalovirus exposure and HLA in healthy donors. 13 Jbeta primers and 60 Vbeta primers were used for the PCR. The protocol was immunoSEQ multiplex PCR, while the TCRdb copy is restricted to in-frame clones and leaves out a portion. The data contain 100,000 to 150,000 clones, roughly 80% of them singletons. Sequences were obtained from PBMCs. The receptors originated from a young man in good health and CMV-seropositive.

The V and J genes are TRBV2 and TRBJ1-5, with no clear D. CDR3 size: 13 residues. V was shortened by 7 bases and J by 4 bases, with 11 bases between the two germline ends. The germline V gene encodes CDR1 SNHLY and CDR2 FYNNEI. The CDR3 DNA reads as TGTGCCAGCACTCCCGGGAGAAATCAGCCCCAGCATTTT. Translated, it gives CASTPGRNQPQHF.

This chain links TRBV9 with TRBJ2-5; 11 bases align to TRBD1. The end of the DNA aligns better with TRBJ2-7, so the J call may be wrong. The CDR3 is 17 residues long. Per germline, CDR1 SGDLS and CDR2 YYNGEE. CDR3 nucleotides: TGTGCCAGCAGCGCAACCGGGACAGGGGGGAGCTCCTACGAGCAGTACTTC. Amino acid sequence: CASSATGTGGSSYEQYF.

J is TRBJ2-1 and V is TRBV7-7; 7 nucleotides agree with TRBD1. The germline gives CDR1 SSHAT, CDR2 FNYEAQ (reference sequence). J was trimmed by 0 bases and V by 1 base; bases with no gene match: 0. The CDR3 loop spans 15 amino acids. DNA for the CDR3: TGTGCCAGCAGCTTAGACAGGGGCTCCTACAATGAGCAGTTCTTC. Its protein product is CASSLDRGSYNEQFF.

The CDR3 region has the DNA TGTGCCAGCAGCCAAGACAGGCTGGTAGACACCGGGGAGCTGTTTTTT. Amino acid sequence: CASSQDRLVDTGELFF. V is TRBV14 and J is TRBJ2-2; no definite D call. Germline CDR1 and CDR2: SGHDN and FVKESK. CDR3 length: 16 residues. With 0 bases removed from V and 3 bases from J, the gap between germline ends came to 11 bases.

The chain uses TRBV11-2 and TRBJ2-7; D is uncertain. Trimming removed 1 base at V and 1 base at J, with 8 bases between. The germline V gene has CDR1 SGHAT and CDR2 FQNNGV. The CDR3 is 14 amino acids. The CDR3 sequence: CASSLGGQSYEQYF. CDR3 in DNA: TGTGCCAGCAGCTTAGGTGGCCAATCCTACGAGCAGTACTTC.

This chain links TRBV7-9 with TRBJ1-2, with 8 bases identical to TRBD1. After removal of 1 base from V and 9 bases from J, the junction contained 10 bases not matched to a gene. Per germline, CDR1 SEHNR and CDR2 FQNEAQ (reference sequence). The CDR3 covers 15 residues. The CDR3 coding sequence is TGTGCCAGCAGCTTAGGGGTCAGGGGGCTTGAGAGCTACACCTTC. This translates into CASSLGVRGLESYTF.

This clone is a singleton in its sample. This chain uses TRBV5-4 with TRBJ2-1, with 15 nucleotides matching TRBD2. The trim removed 0 bases at V and 15 bases at J, leaving 4 bases unmatched. CDR3 size: 14 residues. The V gene's germline CDR1 is SGHNT and CDR2 YYREEE (reference sequence). The CDR3 loop reads CASSLEGLAGGLFF. The CDR3 DNA reads as TGTGCCAGCAGCTTGGAGGGACTAGCGGGAGGCCTGTTCTTC. The full variable domain, its missing parts supplied by reference TRBV5-4 and TRBJ2-1, is ETGVTQSPTHLIKTRGQQVTLRCSSQSGHNTVSWYQQALGQGPQFIFQYYREEENGRGNFPPRFSGLQFPNYSSELNVNALELDDSALYLCASSLEGLAGGLFFGPGTRLTVL.

J is TRBJ2-1 and V is TRBV5-4, with 14 bases identical to TRBD2. The CDR3 is 15 residues long. Germline lookup yields CDR1 SGHNT and CDR2 YYREEE (reference sequence). V dropped 4 bases and J dropped 8; count of bases not matched to a gene: 5. CDR3 in amino acids: CASSAGLAGAYEQFF. CDR3 DNA: TGTGCCAGCAGCGCGGGACTAGCGGGGGCATATGAGCAGTTCTTC. The full variable domain, in which reference TRBV5-4 and TRBJ2-1 provide the parts outside the CDR3, is ETGVTQSPTHLIKTRGQQVTLRCSSQSGHNTVSWYQQALGQGPQFIFQYYREEENGRGNFPPRFSGLQFPNYSSELNVNALELDDSALYLCASSAGLAGAYEQFFGPGTRLTVL.

The J gene is TRBJ2-7, the V gene TRBV4-2; TRBD1 aligns across 8 bases. J gave up 0 bases and V 3 bases, and 10 bases lay outside the gene matches. CDR1 is LGHNA and CDR2 is YNFKEQ in the germline V gene. This CDR3 has 17 residues. CDR3 coding DNA: TGTGCCAGCAGCCACAACGCGGGACAGGTTCGCTCCTACGAGCAGTACTTC. Translating gives CASSHNAGQVRSYEQYF.